This T cell receptor (beta chain) was sequenced for a study of shared T cell receptors in the human thymus. Trimming left V 4 bases short and J 5 bases short, with 18 bases between. Per the germline V gene, CDR1 is SGHRS and CDR2 is YFSETQ. This CDR3 spans 15 amino acids. The assay was immunoSEQ multiplex PCR, and TCRdb's table has in-frame clones only and misses some. The data show some 640,000 clones, around 87% seen once. This same sample was also taken into another study, of human thymus T cells. As that report states: Among the donors, all were healthy Finnish infants having corrective surgery for congenital heart defects. Resections obtained during corrective heart surgery supplied the thymus tissue. Thymic and blood repertoires seemed to show skewed V and J gene use. Related research described strongly overlapping thymic repertoires in unrelated people.

Sequencing was done on a sample of thymocytes. This clonotype originated in a boy in the first two years of life with a congenital heart defect. This sequence joins TRBV5-1 and TRBJ2-5, with a possible D match to TRBD2 (6 bases). The CDR3 spells CASSHQPGGKETQYF. CDR3 coding DNA: TGCGCCAGCAGCCACCAGCCCGGGGGAAAGGAGACCCAGTACTTC.